One sample yielded the 24 T cell receptor beta chains listed below, sequenced in a study of blood T cell repertoires in COVID-19. Sequenced by immunoSEQ multiplex PCR; TCRdb stores in-frame clones only, minus some. Among about 94,000 clones listed, around 82% were seen once. Sequenced sample: peripheral blood. These receptors all stem from a man aged 55-75 years with acute or convalescent COVID-19.

Note on this clone: The DNA is left out, because the CDR3 cannot be placed on it with certainty; the CDR3 is given as TCRdb lists it. The CDR3 is CASWVGAGAHNEQFF. The rearrangement joins TRBV21-1 to TRBJ2-1; the table calls TRBD1, which could not be checked here. TRBV21-1 is a pseudogene. The CDR3 adds up to 15 amino acids, both ends counted.

The chain links TRBV9 to TRBJ2-2, with TRBD2 matching 9 bases. The CDR3 has 16 residues. J gave up 2 bases and V 4 bases, and 6 bases lay outside the gene matches. From germline, CDR1 is SGDLS and CDR2 YYNGEE. The CDR3 DNA reads as TGTGCCAGCAGCTCCCAAGCGGGGGGAAACACCGGGGAGCTGTTTTTT. It is translated as CASSSQAGGNTGELFF.

DNA of the CDR3: TGTGCCAGTAGTATAAGGGTCGGGGACACTGAAGCTTTCTTT. Amino acids: CASSIRVGDTEAFF. The chain recombines TRBV19 with TRBJ1-1; D is unclear. From germline, CDR1 is LNHDA and CDR2 SQIVND (reference sequence). V lost 2 bases and J lost 3, with 10 bases in between. The CDR3 extends over 14 amino acids.

The V gene is TRBV9, the J gene TRBJ1-1; TRBD1 might be the D (6 bases). CDR3 length: 15 residues. Germline lookup yields CDR1 SGDLS and CDR2 YYNGEE. Trimming shortened V by 0 bases and J by 4 bases, and 13 bases separated the two germline ends. The CDR3, as DNA: TGTGCCAGCAGCGTAGATGGGCAGGGGATCACTGAAGCTTTCTTT. Protein sequence: CASSVDGQGITEAFF.

V usage is TRBV6-5 and J usage is TRBJ2-7; 12 bases are a match to TRBD1. The CDR3 runs 15 residues. V was pared by 6 bases and J by 4 bases, with 7 bases of the junction left unmatched. CDR1 is MNHEY and CDR2 is SVGAGI in the germline V gene. CDR3 in DNA: TGTGCCAGCAGATCCGGGACAGGGGGCTCGTACGAGCAGTACTTC. This gives the protein CASRSGTGGSYEQYF.

The CDR3 is CASRRDRSSYEQYF. The CDR3 nucleotides are TGCGCCAGCAGAAGGGACAGGAGCTCCTACGAGCAGTACTTC. The chain combines TRBV4-1 with TRBJ2-7; 8 nucleotides match TRBD1. The germline CDR1 and CDR2 sequences are MGHRA and YSYEKL. The CDR3 runs 14 residues. Trimming took 6 bases from V and 0 from J; bases not matched to a gene: 4.

The chain employs TRBV30 and TRBJ1-6; 7 bases align to TRBD1. V trimming: 2 bases; J trimming: 7 bases; junction bases outside the gene matches: 5. Germline V CDR1 and CDR2: GTSNPN, SVGIG (reference sequence). The length of the CDR3 is 14 residues. The CDR3 DNA reads as TGTGCCTGGAGTCAGGGGGTTTTGAATTCACCCCTCCACTTT. Residues: CAWSQGVLNSPLHF.

This rearrangement joins TRBV27 to TRBJ1-5; weak D call: TRBD1 (6 bases). V was pared by 7 bases and J by 2 bases, with 9 bases between. The CDR3 covers 13 residues. CDR1 is MNHEY and CDR2 is SMNVEV in the germline V gene (reference sequence). The DNA for the CDR3 is TGTGCCAGCACGACAGGTGGCAATCAGCCCCAGCATTTT. This translates into CASTTGGNQPQHF.

The table lists this clone with a count of one. This chain joins TRBV5-4 and TRBJ2-5; a weak D match, TRBD1 (6 bases). The CDR3 sequence is 13 residues long. V gave up 2 bases and J gave up 5 bases, with 10 bases separating them. Germline-derived CDR1 and CDR2 are SGHNT and YYREEE (reference sequence). The CDR3 region is CASSFWGRETQYF. CDR3 DNA sequence: TGTGCCAGCAGCTTTTGGGGGCGGGAGACCCAGTACTTC.

This chain joins TRBV7-8 and TRBJ1-5; 8 bases match TRBD1. V shed 4 bases, J shed 2 bases, and the junction held 7 bases outside the gene matches. CDR1 and CDR2 from the germline V gene are SGHVS and FQNEAQ. This CDR3 has 16 residues. The CDR3 protein is CASSYALTGGNQPQHF. CDR3 in DNA: TGTGCCAGCAGCTATGCCCTGACAGGGGGCAATCAGCCCCAGCATTTT.

The chain is built from TRBV21-1 and TRBJ1-6; TRBD1 is the table's D call and was not checked against the DNA. TRBV21-1 is recorded as a pseudogene. This CDR3 has 15 residues. The CDR3 DNA is TGTGCCAGCAGCGGCCCGGGACATCATAATTCACCCCTCCACTTT. Residues: CASSGPGHHNSPLHF.

This clone was counted ten times or more. V is TRBV6-2 or TRBV6-3 and J is TRBJ1-1, with D possibly matching TRBD1 (6 bases). Trimming removed 3 bases from V and 0 bases from J, with 11 bases in between. CDR1 MNHEY and CDR2 SVGEGT come from the germline V gene. The CDR3 totals 15 residues. In nucleotides, the CDR3 is TGTGCCAGCAGTTATCCGGGACATCTGAACACTGAAGCTTTCTTT. It translates to CASSYPGHLNTEAFF.

The gene calls are TRBV29-1 and TRBJ1-4; possible D gene TRBD1, 6 bases. The CDR3 spans 14 residues. CDR1 and CDR2 from the germline V gene are SQVTM and ANQGSEA. V lost 6 bases, J lost 8 bases, and 19 bases lay in between. Written as DNA, the CDR3 is TGCAGCGTCCTCCTCAGGGGAGTCGGGGAAAAACTGTTTTTT. This encodes CSVLLRGVGEKLFF.

The V and J genes are TRBV5-1 and TRBJ1-4, with 7 bases fitting TRBD1. CDR3 size: 13 residues. Germline values: CDR1 SGHRS, CDR2 YFSETQ. The ends lost 1 base at V and 8 bases at J; junction bases unmatched: 2. DNA of the CDR3: TGCGCCAGCAGCTTGAAACAGGGGGAAAAACTGTTTTTT. Protein sequence: CASSLKQGEKLFF. The complete variable domain, with remaining parts taken from reference TRBV5-1 and TRBJ1-4, reads KAGVTQTPRYLIKTRGQQVTLSCSPISGHRSVSWYQQTPGQGLQFLFEYFSETQRNKGNFPGRFSGRQFSNSRSEMNVSTLELGDSALYLCASSLKQGEKLFFGSGTQLSVL.

This chain connects TRBV19 to TRBJ1-1, with TRBD1 matching over 8 bases. The germline V gene has CDR1 LNHDA and CDR2 SQIVND (reference sequence). V trimming: 7 bases; J trimming: 3 bases; junction bases outside the gene matches: 10. The CDR3 extends over 15 amino acids. CDR3 bases: TGTGCCAGTATTCCAGGGGGCGATAGGTACACTGAAGCTTTCTTT. Translation: CASIPGGDRYTEAFF.

CDR3 region: CASSLDGDRNTIYF. The CDR3 bases are TGTGCCAGCAGCCTGGACGGGGATAGAAACACCATATATTTT. The J gene is TRBJ1-3, the V gene TRBV13; D unclear. The CDR3 has 14 amino acids. The V gene lost 5 bases and the J gene lost 5 bases, with 13 bases spanning the gap. Germline V lookup: CDR1 PRHDT, CDR2 FYEKMQ (reference sequence).

V and J are TRBV2 and TRBJ1-6; tentatively, D is TRBD1 (5 bases). Trimming left V 4 bases short and J 6 bases short, with 10 bases between. Looked up from germline, CDR1 is SNHLY and CDR2 is FYNNEI. The length of the CDR3 is 14 residues. The CDR3 region is CASSVTVLNSPLHF. CDR3 DNA sequence: TGTGCCAGCAGTGTGACAGTCCTTAATTCACCCCTCCACTTT.

V and J are TRBV7-2 and TRBJ2-1, with 9 bases lining up with TRBD2. Germline lookup yields CDR1 SGHTA and CDR2 FQGNSA. This CDR3 is 14 amino acids long. J gave up 7 bases and V 5 bases, and 6 bases lay outside the gene matches. The CDR3 region has the DNA TGTGCCAGCAGCCCCGGACTAGCGATAAATGAGCAGTTCTTC. Translated, it gives CASSPGLAINEQFF.

V gene TRBV24-1 combines with J gene TRBJ2-2; 8 positions agree with TRBD1. The CDR3 loop spans 15 amino acids. V trimming: 7 bases; J trimming: 5 bases; junction bases outside the gene matches: 8. The germline gives CDR1 KGHDR, CDR2 SFDVKD. The CDR3 spells CATSDRGIGTGELFF. In DNA form, the CDR3 reads TGTGCCACCAGCGACAGGGGAATCGGGACCGGGGAGCTGTTTTTT.

The chain is built from TRBV7-3 and TRBJ2-3, with TRBD1 matching over 8 bases. Germline V lookup: CDR1 SGHTA, CDR2 FQGTGA. Trimming at V came to 4 bases and at J to 3 bases, leaving 6 bases not matched to a gene. The CDR3 is made up of 15 amino acids. The DNA for the CDR3 is TGTGCCAGCAGCTCTACAGGGGGGAGGACAGATACGCAGTATTTT. This encodes CASSSTGGRTDTQYF.

The CDR3 DNA sequence: TGTGCCACCAGTTCAACCGGGACAGGGGGTGTCGGAGAGACCCAGTACTTC. It codes for CATSSTGTGGVGETQYF. This chain uses TRBV15 with TRBJ2-5, with TRBD1 matching over 11 bases. Germline CDR1 is LNHNV and CDR2 is YYDKDF (reference sequence). V shed 6 bases, J shed 4 bases, and the junction held 13 bases outside the gene matches. The CDR3 totals 17 residues.

This chain joins TRBV6-5 and TRBJ2-7; TRBD1 agrees at 10 bases. Germline assignment: CDR1 MNHEY and CDR2 SVGAGI. The length of the CDR3 is 13 residues. V trimming: 8 bases; J trimming: 6 bases; junction bases outside the gene matches: 7. The CDR3 DNA is TGTGCCAGCCGGGGGGACAGGGGACGCGAGCAGTACTTC. Its protein product is CASRGDRGREQYF.

V usage is TRBV6-2 or TRBV6-3 and J usage is TRBJ1-1, with a possible D match to TRBD1 (6 bases). This CDR3 has 12 residues. The germline V gene has CDR1 MNHEY and CDR2 SVGEGT. Trimming cost V 6 bases and J 7 bases, with 12 bases left between them. CDR3 DNA: TGTGCCAGCAGCGGACAGCAAATTGAAGCTTTCTTT. This encodes CASSGQQIEAFF.

The rearrangement joins TRBV19 to TRBJ2-1; D may be TRBD2 (7 bases). Trimming shortened V by 9 bases and J by 7 bases, and 16 bases separated the two germline ends. The CDR3 has 13 amino acids. The germline V gene has CDR1 LNHDA and CDR2 SQIVND (reference sequence). This chain's CDR3 is CASGAGAWNEQFF. The CDR3 DNA is TGTGCCAGCGGCGCGGGGGCATGGAATGAGCAGTTCTTC.